What follows are 17 T cell receptor beta chains derived from one specimen sequenced in a study of T cell responses to AZD1222 COVID-19 vaccine. Assay: immunoSEQ multiplex PCR; the TCRdb copy retains only in-frame clones and omits some. The sample carries about 180,000 clones, about 90% recorded once. The sample consisted of peripheral blood, taken on day 0 of AZD1222 vaccination. These receptors originate from an adult in good health.

This chain joins TRBV3-1 (or the pseudogene TRBV3-2) and TRBJ2-4; TRBD2 might be the D (6 bases). The CDR3 is 16 amino acids. Trimming left V 7 bases short and J 1 base short, with 17 bases between. Germline V gene lookup returns CDR1 LGHDT and CDR2 YNNKEL (reference sequence). The CDR3 DNA follows: TGTGCCAGCACCCTAGCGAGGGGTCCGGCCAAAAACATTCAGTACTTC. This translates into CASTLARGPAKNIQYF.

The chain links TRBV3-1 (or the pseudogene TRBV3-2) to TRBJ1-4; no clear D. CDR1 and CDR2 from the germline V gene are LGHDT and YNNKEL (reference sequence). V was cut by 2 bases and J by 7 bases, with 2 bases left in between. The CDR3 is 11 residues long. CDR3 in DNA: TGTGCCAGCAGCCAAACTGAAAAACTGTTTTTT. Encoded protein: CASSQTEKLFF.

The J gene is TRBJ2-5, the V gene TRBV6-1; D possibly corresponds to TRBD1 (6 bases). From germline, CDR1 is MNHNS and CDR2 SASEGT. The length of the CDR3 is 15 residues. V was shortened by 3 bases and J by 2 bases, with 13 bases between the two germline ends. CDR3 DNA: TGTGCCAGCAGTGAGACCTGGACAGTTCAAGAGACCCAGTACTTC. Protein product: CASSETWTVQETQYF.

The V gene is TRBV7-2, the J gene TRBJ2-7, with 9 positions matching TRBD1. After removal of 5 bases from V and 0 bases from J, the junction contained 5 bases not matched to a gene. This CDR3 is built from 15 residues. Per germline, CDR1 SGHTA and CDR2 FQGNSA. The CDR3 loop is CASSATGGSSYEQYF. The CDR3, as DNA: TGTGCCAGCAGCGCGACAGGGGGGTCCTCCTACGAGCAGTACTTC.

The rearrangement links TRBV30 to TRBJ2-7; 11 positions agree with TRBD1. V was pared by 3 bases and J by 6 bases, with 4 bases of the junction left unmatched. From germline, CDR1 is GTSNPN and CDR2 SVGIG (reference sequence). CDR3 length equals 13 residues. The CDR3 region is CAWSQGQGAEQYF. CDR3 sequence (DNA): TGTGCCTGGAGCCAAGGACAGGGGGCCGAGCAGTACTTC. Full variable domain (missing parts from reference TRBV30 and TRBJ2-7): SQTIHQWPATLVQPVGSPLSLECTVEGTSNPNLYWYRQAAGRGLQLLFYSVGIGQISSEVPQNLSASRPQDRQFILSSKKLLLSDSGFYLCAWSQGQGAEQYFGPGTRLTVT.

The V and J genes are TRBV2 and TRBJ2-3, with D uncertain. V was trimmed by 8 bases and J by 0 bases, leaving 6 bases between them. The CDR3 sequence is 12 residues long. Germline CDR1 and CDR2: SNHLY and FYNNEI. As DNA, the CDR3 is TGTGCCAGCCCGGTAAGCACAGATACGCAGTATTTT. It translates to CASPVSTDTQYF.

V gene TRBV19 combines with J gene TRBJ2-5; D may be TRBD2 (5 bases). V lost 1 base to trimming and J lost 4 bases, with 7 bases between them. The germline V gene has CDR1 LNHDA and CDR2 SQIVND (reference sequence). This CDR3 comprises 13 residues. The CDR3 loop is CASSIGRGETQYF. The CDR3 DNA sequence: TGTGCCAGTAGTATAGGACGGGGAGAGACCCAGTACTTC.

This sequence joins TRBV7-2 and TRBJ2-2; 12 bases are a match to TRBD2. The CDR3 has 17 amino acids. V dropped 3 bases and J dropped 8; count of bases not matched to a gene: 10. The germline CDR1 and CDR2 sequences are SGHTA and FQGNSA. The CDR3 DNA reads as TGTGCCAGCAGCTTTCTCCGGACTAGCGGGGCATCAGGGGAGCTGTTTTTT. This gives the protein CASSFLRTSGASGELFF.

This chain joins TRBV5-4 and TRBJ2-2; perhaps D is TRBD1 or TRBD2 (5 bases each). Between the trimmed V and J ends, which lost 0 bases and 3 bases, there was a span of 9 bases. The CDR3 is 15 residues long. Germline CDR1 and CDR2: SGHNT and YYREEE (reference sequence). The CDR3 loop reads CASSLGGADTGELFF. The CDR3 DNA sequence: TGTGCCAGCAGCTTGGGAGGGGCGGACACCGGGGAGCTGTTTTTT.

The rearrangement joins TRBV6-5 to TRBJ2-7, with 9 bases that match TRBD1. Germline CDR1 and CDR2: MNHEY and SVGAGI. V lost 7 bases, J lost 6 bases, and 10 bases stayed unmatched. The CDR3 sequence is 14 residues long. As DNA, the CDR3 is TGTGCCAGCAAACAGGGGGCTACCTCGGGCGAGCAGTACTTC. It codes for CASKQGATSGEQYF.

The chain links TRBV19 to TRBJ1-4; TRBD1 might be the D (5 bases). Looked up from germline, CDR1 is LNHDA and CDR2 is SQIVND (reference sequence). V was pared by 10 bases and J by 7 bases, with 19 bases between. CDR3 length equals 14 residues. CDR3 region: CATSGGVSFEKLFF. CDR3 nucleotide sequence: TGTGCCACCTCGGGGGGGGTATCCTTTGAAAAACTGTTTTTT.

The chain recombines TRBV24-1 with TRBJ2-5; D gene ambiguous. Trimming took off 5 bases at V and 4 bases at J, with 13 bases between the two ends. The CDR3 is 14 amino acids. CDR1 and CDR2 (germline): KGHDR, SFDVKD. The CDR3 sequence: CATSGLGSGETQYF. The CDR3 bases are TGTGCCACCAGTGGTCTAGGATCAGGAGAGACCCAGTACTTC.

The chain is built from TRBV7-3 and TRBJ2-1, with 12 bases matching TRBD2. CDR1 and CDR2 from the germline V gene are SGHTA and FQGTGA. V lost 4 bases to trimming and J lost 7 bases; unmatched junction nucleotides: 5. CDR3 length: 15 residues. This CDR3 reads CASSSLAGGGNEQFF. CDR3 DNA sequence: TGTGCCAGCAGCTCACTAGCGGGAGGAGGAAATGAGCAGTTCTTC.

The chain joins TRBV29-1 to TRBJ2-1; no clear D gene. The CDR3 extends over 14 amino acids. Germline CDR1 and CDR2: SQVTM and ANQGSEA. Trimming shortened V by 6 bases and J by 0 bases, and 12 bases separated the two germline ends. For the CDR3, the DNA is TGCAGCGTCGTTCTTGTGGGCTCCTACAATGAGCAGTTCTTC. Translation gives CSVVLVGSYNEQFF.

This rearrangement joins TRBV29-1 to TRBJ2-7, with 7 bases lining up with TRBD1. The germline gives CDR1 SQVTM, CDR2 ANQGSEA. The J segment lost 3 bases and the V segment lost 7 bases, leaving 12 bases of the junction unmatched. This CDR3 is built from 14 residues. For the CDR3, the DNA is TGCAGCGCCGCCCGGACAGGTGCTAACTACGAGCAGTACTTC. Residues: CSAARTGANYEQYF.

The J gene is TRBJ1-5, the V gene TRBV12-3 or TRBV12-4, with TRBD1 as a possible D gene (6 bases). CDR3 length: 11 amino acids. The V end was cut by 3 bases, the J end by 11 bases, with 8 bases between. CDR3 loop: CASSLEGAQHF. The CDR3 bases are TGTGCCAGCAGTTTGGAGGGGGCCCAGCATTTT.

The V gene is TRBV6-5, the J gene TRBJ2-3; 8 positions agree with TRBD1. The germline V gene has CDR1 MNHEY and CDR2 SVGAGI. V shed 6 bases, J shed 4 bases, and the junction held 9 bases outside the gene matches. CDR3 length: 15 residues. CDR3: CASRPGQGMADTQYF. CDR3 in DNA: TGTGCCAGCAGACCTGGACAGGGTATGGCAGATACGCAGTATTTT.